These T cell receptor beta chains were read from a single sample in a study of cytomegalovirus exposure and HLA in healthy donors. Data came from immunoSEQ multiplex PCR; TCRdb stores just in-frame clones and leaves some out. The sample holds some 170,000 clones, 65% to 80% seen once. Sequencing was performed on PBMCs. The receptors were sampled from a man aged 40-49 years in good health and CMV-seronegative. CDR3s include the opening cysteine and the closing phenylalanine or tryptophan. The D gene is left open where the match is weak. The listing skips clone size in some rows; elsewhere it reads once, few, many or a size class.

TRBV7-9,TRBD2,TRBJ2-7,-,CSSSFSTSGSGEQYF,TGTTCCAGCAGCTTTTCGACTAGCGGGAGTGGGGAGCAGTACTTC
TRBV6-5,TRBD1,TRBJ1-5,-,CASSFFTGDIGQPQHF,TGTGCCAGCAGTTTTTTTACAGGGGATATTGGTCAGCCCCAGCATTTT
TRBV9,TRBD2,TRBJ2-2,once,CASSRDRGAGELFF,TGTGCCAGCAGCCGGGACCGGGGGGCCGGGGAGCTGTTTTTT
TRBV29-1,-,TRBJ2-4,-,CSGLGLQRQYF,TGCAGCGGCCTTGGACTCCAGCGCCAGTACTTC
TRBV29-1,-,TRBJ2-1,-,CSASNRDYNEQFF,TGCAGCGCCTCGAACAGGGACTACAATGAGCAGTTCTTC
TRBV7-2,-,TRBJ2-7,-,CASSLGGTYEQYF,TGTGCCAGCAGCTTAGGCGGGACTTACGAGCAGTACTTC
TRBV4-1,-,TRBJ2-1,-,CASSQEQRSYNEQFF,TGCGCCAGCAGCCAAGAGCAGCGATCCTACAATGAGCAGTTCTTC
TRBV7-9,TRBD1,TRBJ2-1,-,CASSLRTGSYNEQFF,TGTGCCAGCAGCTTAAGGACAGGGTCCTACAATGAGCAGTTCTTC
TRBV29-1,TRBD2,TRBJ2-5,-,CSVIRDLNRGVTQYF,TGCAGCGTGATCCGGGACTTGAACCGGGGGGTGACCCAGTACTTC
TRBV19,TRBD1,TRBJ1-3,-,CASSRDSSGNTIYF,TGTGCCAGTAGTAGGGACAGTTCTGGAAACACCATATATTTT
TRBV2,-,TRBJ2-1,-,CASSQLRPYSEQFF,TGTGCCAGCAGTCAGTTACGGCCATACAGCGAGCAGTTCTTC
TRBV10-2,-,TRBJ2-7,-,CASARSREQYF,TGCGCCAGCGCCCGATCGAGGGAGCAGTATTTC
TRBV19,-,TRBJ1-1,-,CASSEQRGTEAFF,TGTGCCAGTAGTGAACAGCGGGGCACTGAAGCTTTCTTT
TRBV28,-,TRBJ1-1,few,CASSTQLKAFF,TGTGCCAGCAGTACACAGTTGAAAGCTTTCTTT
TRBV15,TRBD2,TRBJ2-4,-,CATSKELAGIAKNIQYF,TGTGCCACCAGCAAAGAACTAGCGGGAATAGCCAAAAACATTCAGTACTTC
TRBV7-8,-,TRBJ1-3,-,CASSRSGISGNTIYF,TGTGCCAGCAGCCGGAGCGGGATCTCTGGAAACACCATATATTTT
TRBV19,TRBD1,TRBJ2-7,-,CASSPRTGSSYEQYF,TGTGCCAGTAGCCCCAGGACAGGGAGCTCCTACGAGCAGTACTTC
TRBV4-1,-,TRBJ1-2,-,CASSQGTALGYGYTF,TGCGCCAGCAGCCAAGGGACAGCCCTTGGCTATGGCTACACCTTC
TRBV5-1,TRBD1,TRBJ1-1,-,CASSLRTGRTEAFF,TGCGCCAGCAGCCTGAGGACAGGGCGGACTGAAGCTTTCTTT
TRBV30,-,TRBJ2-1,once,CAWRRVSYNEQFF,TGTGCCTGGAGACGGGTGTCCTACAATGAGCAGTTCTTC
TRBV15,-,TRBJ2-7,-,CATSREYGETEEQYF,TGTGCCACCAGCAGAGAGTATGGGGAGACGGAAGAGCAGTACTTC
TRBV5-6,-,TRBJ2-5,-,CASSRGVDQETQYF,TGTGCCAGCAGCCGGGGAGTGGACCAAGAGACCCAGTACTTC
TRBV28,TRBD2,TRBJ2-4,-,CASSLPQGGSQYF,TGTGCCAGCAGTTTACCCCAGGGAGGGAGTCAGTACTTC
TRBV7-2,-,TRBJ2-7,-,CASSLTGFSSYEQYF,TGTGCCAGCAGCTTAACAGGTTTTAGCTCCTACGAGCAGTACTTC
TRBV5-1,-,TRBJ2-1,-,CASSPISSEVEQFF,TGCGCCAGCAGCCCAATTAGCAGCGAGGTTGAGCAGTTCTTC
TRBV5-1,TRBD1,TRBJ2-3,-,CASSSGTGNADTQYF,TGCGCCAGCAGCTCAGGGACAGGGAACGCAGATACGCAGTATTTT